A single sample is the source of the 21 T cell receptor beta chains below, sequenced in a study of T-cell reconstitution after alpha-beta-depleted transplantation in children. This sample's TCRbeta library carried unique molecular identifier barcodes. In TCRdb, the PCR reads were re-called with MiXCR into one record per CDR3 protein. The repertoire has about 540,000 distinct CDR3 sequences, 25% to 30% of them found once; the top ten carry less than 40%. The sample was PBMCs, taken before TCRalphabeta/CD19-depleted stem cell transplant. Every receptor here comes from a boy under three years old with Wiskott-Aldrich syndrome, due to receive a stem cell transplant.

This clonotype appeared a single time. The V gene is TRBV5-1, the J gene TRBJ2-1; 7 bases align to TRBD2. Germline CDR1 and CDR2: SGHRS and YFSETQ. The CDR3 consists of 18 residues. With V trimmed by 4 bases and J by 2 bases, 15 bases remained unmatched. The CDR3, as DNA: TGCGCCAGCAGCCCAGGACTAGTGCGATCCCAGGCCTACAATGAGCAGTTCTTC. This encodes CASSPGLVRSQAYNEQFF.

In DNA form, the CDR3 reads TGTGCCAGCAGTCGATTAACTAGCGGGAGGGCCCGGGAGCAGTTCTTC. This sequence encodes CASSRLTSGRAREQFF. The chain joins TRBV6-1 to TRBJ2-1, with TRBD2 matching over 13 bases. J was trimmed by 10 bases and V by 5 bases; bases with no gene match: 11. The germline V gene has CDR1 MNHNS and CDR2 SASEGT. The CDR3 covers 16 residues.

This rearrangement joins TRBV6-1 to TRBJ1-5, with D tentatively TRBD1 (5 bases). The CDR3 is 17 amino acids. Germline loops: CDR1 MNHNS, CDR2 SASEGT. V was cut by 4 bases and J by 2 bases, with 18 bases left in between. CDR3 sequence reads: CASSVKEGLQRNQPQHF. Here the CDR3 DNA reads TGTGCCAGCAGTGTCAAGGAGGGACTCCAACGCAATCAGCCCCAGCATTTT.

The chain employs TRBV11-3 and TRBJ2-7, with D possibly called TRBD1 or TRBD2 (5 bases each). V lost 5 bases to trimming and J lost 7 bases, with 12 bases between them. Germline loops: CDR1 SGHNT, CDR2 YENEEA. CDR3 length: 12 amino acids. CDR3 bases: TGTGCCAGCAGCCGGCTGGGGGAGGAGCAGTACTTC. Translating it yields CASSRLGEEQYF.

The genes are TRBV20-1 and TRBJ2-5; maybe TRBD1 (6 bases). CDR1 and CDR2 (germline): DFQATT, SNEGSKA (reference sequence). V was clipped by 8 bases and J by 5 bases, with 15 bases between them. This CDR3 contains 12 residues. This CDR3 reads CSTDSPKETQYF. The CDR3 nucleotides read TGCAGTACGGACAGCCCGAAGGAGACCCAGTACTTC.

This clonotype was observed a handful of times. The rearrangement joins TRBV30 to TRBJ1-2; 9 bases map to TRBD1. Per the germline V gene, CDR1 is GTSNPN and CDR2 is SVGIG (reference sequence). The CDR3 length is 16 residues. J lost 5 bases, V lost 2 bases, and 12 bases had no gene match. The CDR3 loop is CAWSWTGAIPMYGYTF. CDR3 DNA sequence: TGTGCCTGGAGTTGGACAGGGGCTATACCCATGTATGGCTACACCTTC.

V is TRBV7-7 and J is TRBJ2-1, with D possibly TRBD2 on 6 matching bases. Germline loops: CDR1 SSHAT, CDR2 FNYEAQ (reference sequence). This CDR3 has 11 residues. V lost 11 bases to trimming and J lost 10 bases, with 15 bases between them. CDR3 nucleotides: TGTGCCGGAGGGGTTTGGGACGAGCAGTTCTTC. Its protein is CAGGVWDEQFF.

The chain links TRBV5-1 to TRBJ2-3, with TRBD2 matching 10 bases. Germline lookup yields CDR1 SGHRS and CDR2 YFSETQ. Trimming cost V 4 bases and J 2 bases; bases outside gene matches: 4. The CDR3 is 15 amino acids. This CDR3 is CASSETSGITDTQYF. CDR3 nucleotides: TGCGCCAGCAGCGAAACTAGCGGGATCACAGATACGCAGTATTTT.

This clonotype has a handful of counts. V usage is TRBV29-1 and J usage is TRBJ2-7, with TRBD2 matching over 8 bases. V lost 4 bases to trimming and J lost 4 bases; unmatched junction nucleotides: 6. Germline loops: CDR1 SQVTM, CDR2 ANQGSEA. The length of the CDR3 is 13 residues. Written as DNA, the CDR3 is TGCAGCGTTGGGAGCGGGAGAGTATACGAGCAGTACTTC. Translated, it gives CSVGSGRVYEQYF.

The chain uses TRBV5-1 and TRBJ2-2; D is undetermined. Germline V gene data show CDR1 as SGHRS and CDR2 as YFSETQ. The V and J ends lost 0 bases and 0 bases respectively, with 12 bases between them. There are 17 residues in the CDR3. CDR3: CASSLGLGRTNTGELFF. The CDR3 coding sequence is TGCGCCAGCAGCTTGGGACTCGGGCGAACGAACACCGGGGAGCTGTTTTTT.

This clonotype was recorded many times. A read error may account for a junction end that differs from germline. J is TRBJ2-1 and V is TRBV5-1, with D tentatively TRBD1 (5 bases). The CDR3 contains 14 residues. Germline lookup yields CDR1 SGHRS and CDR2 YFSETQ. CDR3 DNA: TGTGCCAGCAGCTTAAGGGGTTCGTACAATGAGCAGTTCTTC. It is translated as CASSLRGSYNEQFF.

This clonotype turned up a few times. The CDR3 region is CASSFLGSSAMNTEAFF. The CDR3 DNA sequence: TGCGCCAGCAGCTTCCTGGGCAGCTCCGCCATGAACACTGAAGCTTTCTTT. The chain links TRBV5-1 to TRBJ1-1; D is undetermined. V was shortened by 2 bases and J by 0 bases, with 17 bases between the two germline ends. Germline V CDR1 and CDR2: SGHRS, YFSETQ. This CDR3 is 17 amino acids long. Filled out from reference TRBV5-1 and TRBJ1-1, the complete variable domain reads KAGVTQTPRYLIKTRGQQVTLSCSPISGHRSVSWYQQTPGQGLQFLFEYFSETQRNKGNFPGRFSGRQFSNSRSEMNVSTLELGDSALYLCASSFLGSSAMNTEAFFGQGTRLTVV.

J is TRBJ2-1 and V is TRBV24-1, with 7 bases aligning to TRBD1. V shed 9 bases, J shed 2 bases, and the junction held 9 bases outside the gene matches. Germline-derived CDR1 and CDR2 are KGHDR and SFDVKD. This CDR3 comprises 15 residues. The DNA of the CDR3 is TGTGCCACCGGCTCGAAGGGGGCGCCCTACAATGAGCAGTTCTTC. Translation gives CATGSKGAPYNEQFF.

The chain recombines TRBV24-1 with TRBJ2-1; TRBD2 matches at 13 bases. J lost 7 bases, V lost 6 bases, and 2 bases had no gene match. Germline-derived CDR1 and CDR2 are KGHDR and SFDVKD. CDR3 length: 14 amino acids. The CDR3 DNA reads TGTGCCACCAGTAGGACTAGCGGGGGTAATGAGCAGTTCTTC. As protein: CATSRTSGGNEQFF.

This rearrangement joins TRBV20-1 to TRBJ1-6, with a weak D call TRBD1 (5 bases). CDR3 size: 14 residues. CDR1 is DFQATT, CDR2 SNEGSKA, per germline (reference sequence). The ends were cut back, 0 bases at V and 6 bases at J, with 9 bases in the middle. The CDR3 DNA reads as TGCAGTGCTAGAGATGGGGCTCGTAATTCACCCCTCCACTTT. Amino acids: CSARDGARNSPLHF.

In this sample, this clonotype turned up many times. CDR3 DNA: TGTGCCAGCAGTTCAAGGACTAGCGGGTACAATGAGCAGTTCTTC. Translated, it gives CASSSRTSGYNEQFF. The chain uses TRBV12-3 or TRBV12-4 and TRBJ2-1; 11 bases match TRBD2. Trimming cost V 4 bases and J 4 bases; bases outside gene matches: 3. CDR3 length: 15 amino acids.

The chain combines TRBV12-3 or TRBV12-4 with TRBJ2-7, with a weak D call TRBD1 (6 bases). This CDR3 has 13 amino acids. The germline V and J ends were trimmed by 7 bases and 6 bases, with 16 bases remaining between them. CDR3 nucleotide sequence: TGTGCCAGCACCAACCAGGGGTCGGGCGAGCAGTACTTC. Its translation: CASTNQGSGEQYF.

The chain uses TRBV27 and TRBJ2-7; a possible D gene is TRBD1 (5 bases). The V gene's germline CDR1 is MNHEY and CDR2 SMNVEV (reference sequence). The length of the CDR3 is 14 residues. V lost 3 bases and J 2 bases, leaving 11 bases between the germline ends. CDR3 coding DNA: TGTGCCAGCAGTTTCCGCCAGGGTACCTACGAGCAGTACTTC. It codes for CASSFRQGTYEQYF.

The V call is TRBV29-1, the J call TRBJ1-1; tentative D call: TRBD1 (5 bases). Germline assignment: CDR1 SQVTM and CDR2 ANQGSEA. The CDR3 is 13 residues long. V lost 7 bases and J 1 base, leaving 13 bases between the germline ends. CDR3 loop: CSASRQQNTEAFF. The CDR3 region has the DNA TGCAGCGCTAGCCGACAGCAGAACACTGAAGCTTTCTTT.

This chain links TRBV4-1 with TRBJ2-1; D perhaps matches TRBD2 (5 bases). V lost 4 bases to trimming and J lost 12 bases, with 22 bases between them. This CDR3 spans 15 amino acids. Germline assignment: CDR1 MGHRA and CDR2 YSYEKL. This CDR3 is CASSPDPGGGRGQFF. DNA for the CDR3: TGCGCCAGCAGCCCGGACCCCGGAGGAGGTCGTGGGCAGTTCTTC.

This clonotype turned up a few times. This sequence joins TRBV20-1 and TRBJ2-4, with D perhaps TRBD1 (7 bases). CDR1 and CDR2 (germline): DFQATT, SNEGSKA (reference sequence). The V end was cut by 2 bases, the J end by 4 bases, with 15 bases between. The CDR3 has 15 residues. The CDR3 DNA reads as TGCAGTGCTAGATTCCAGGGGGGCCTTAAAAACATTCAGTACTTC. As protein: CSARFQGGLKNIQYF.